Below, 10 T cell receptor beta chains from the same sample are listed, as sequenced in a study of blood T cell repertoires in COVID-19. TCRdb's copy holds only in-frame clones and misses some; the assay was immunoSEQ multiplex PCR. Among tens of thousands of clones, approximately 87% were seen once, and the ten largest hold about a sixth. The sequencing sample was made of peripheral blood. All receptors derive from a man older than 75 in a cohort sampled during active COVID-19.

The V gene is TRBV19, the J gene TRBJ1-1, with D possibly being TRBD1 (6 bases). This CDR3 contains 13 residues. Germline V lookup: CDR1 LNHDA, CDR2 SQIVND (reference sequence). Trimming removed 10 bases at V and 4 bases at J, with 16 bases between. DNA of the CDR3: TGTGCCACCGCTCCCAGGGGTGCCACTGAAGCTTTCTTT. This codes for CATAPRGATEAFF.

The J gene is TRBJ1-1, the V gene TRBV3-1 (or the pseudogene TRBV3-2); no clear D. V was pared by 5 bases and J by 0 bases, with 4 bases between. CDR1 LGHDT and CDR2 YNNKEL come from the germline V gene (reference sequence). CDR3 size: 12 residues. The CDR3 bases are TGTGCCAGCAGCTTCTTGAACACTGAAGCTTTCTTT. Its translation: CASSFLNTEAFF.

J is TRBJ1-1 and V is TRBV4-1; D unresolved. This CDR3 contains 14 residues. Germline lookup yields CDR1 MGHRA and CDR2 YSYEKL. V was clipped by 7 bases and J by 1 base, with 13 bases between them. The CDR3 protein is CASNSPAKNTEAFF. CDR3 sequence (DNA): TGCGCCAGCAACTCGCCCGCAAAGAACACTGAAGCTTTCTTT.

J is TRBJ1-1 and V is TRBV9; TRBD1 is a possible D gene (5 bases). The CDR3 is 15 residues long. V shed 6 bases and J shed 1 base, with 16 bases lying between them. Germline values: CDR1 SGDLS, CDR2 YYNGEE. The CDR3 spells CASTLQDNWNTEAFF. CDR3 DNA: TGTGCCAGCACCCTCCAGGACAACTGGAACACTGAAGCTTTCTTT.

The chain employs TRBV7-9 and TRBJ2-3; 7 bases match TRBD1. The V and J ends lost 5 bases and 2 bases, in that order; junction bases with no gene match: 4. The CDR3 runs to 14 residues. Germline V CDR1 and CDR2: SEHNR, FQNEAQ (reference sequence). DNA of the CDR3: TGTGCCAGCAGCCTAGACAGGGACACAGATACGCAGTATTTT. Its translation: CASSLDRDTDTQYF.

V usage is TRBV19 and J usage is TRBJ1-1, with D possibly matching TRBD1 (5 bases). V was cut by 1 base and J by 5 bases, with 8 bases left in between. The CDR3 is made up of 13 amino acids. Germline V gene sequence: CDR1 LNHDA, CDR2 SQIVND (reference sequence). The CDR3 region has the DNA TGTGCCAGTAGTATAGGGGCAGGGACTGAAGCTTTCTTT. It translates to CASSIGAGTEAFF.

This clone has more than one count but fewer than ten. The V and J genes are TRBV29-1 and TRBJ2-3; tentative D call: TRBD1 (6 bases). The CDR3 is 12 residues long. The V gene lost 5 bases and the J gene lost 4 bases, with 10 bases spanning the gap. Germline V gives CDR1 SQVTM, CDR2 ANQGSEA. The DNA of the CDR3 is TGCAGCGTTACAGGGTTCGCAGATACGCAGTATTTT. Encoded protein: CSVTGFADTQYF.

This clone was counted a single time. The genes are TRBV10-3 and TRBJ1-3; D possibly corresponds to TRBD1 (5 bases). V was cut by 0 bases and J by 2 bases, with 11 bases left in between. The length of the CDR3 is 16 residues. Per the germline V gene, CDR1 is ENHRY and CDR2 is SYGVKD. DNA for the CDR3: TGTGCCATCAGTGAGTCTAAGGGGCTCACTGGAAACACCATATATTTT. It translates to CAISESKGLTGNTIYF.

The chain uses TRBV2 and TRBJ1-5; TRBD1 might be the D (5 bases). There are 13 residues in the CDR3. Trimming stripped 6 bases from V and 7 bases from J, with 13 bases between. Per the germline V gene, CDR1 is SNHLY and CDR2 is FYNNEI. The CDR3 bases are TGTGCCAGCAGGGAGGGGAGTCTCCAGCCCCAGCATTTT. This translates into CASREGSLQPQHF.

This clone appeared many times. V usage is TRBV5-4 and J usage is TRBJ2-3, with a tentative D call TRBD2 (6 bases). Germline-derived CDR1 and CDR2 are SGHNT and YYREEE (reference sequence). The V end lost 2 bases, the J end lost 0 bases, and 10 bases lay between the germline ends. The CDR3 spans 15 residues. In DNA form, the CDR3 reads TGTGCCAGCAGCTTTTTCGGGGGAAGCACAGATACGCAGTATTTT. It specifies CASSFFGGSTDTQYF.